Each of the 14 T cell receptor beta chains below was sequenced from the same sample in a study of blood T cell dynamics during melanoma immunotherapy. The sample's time point: pre-treatment baseline. Only in-frame clones appear in the TCRdb table, and some are missing; sequencing was by immunoSEQ multiplex PCR. The sample consists of roughly 14,000 clones, about 86% of them appearing once. The specimen comprised blood, sampled from a patient treated with checkpoint blockade. The source is a human donor with melanoma.

The rearrangement uses TRBV5-1 and TRBJ1-2, with TRBD1 as a possible D gene (5 bases). V lost 4 bases and J 1 base, leaving 11 bases between the germline ends. This CDR3 contains 14 residues. Germline V gene lookup returns CDR1 SGHRS and CDR2 YFSETQ. Here the CDR3 reads CASSQTVDNYGYTF. The CDR3 DNA follows: TGCGCCAGCAGCCAGACAGTCGATAACTATGGCTACACCTTC.

The chain carries TRBV6-1 and TRBJ2-1, with TRBD2 matching over 14 bases. The CDR3 runs to 15 residues. J gave up 9 bases and V 7 bases, and 8 bases lay outside the gene matches. Germline CDR1 and CDR2: MNHNS and SASEGT. CDR3 DNA sequence: TGTGCCAGCACCCGACTAGCGGGAGGGTTAATTGAGCAGTTCTTC. Translation gives CASTRLAGGLIEQFF.

The chain uses TRBV9 and TRBJ2-7; the D gene could be TRBD1 or TRBD2 (7 bases each). V lost 6 bases to trimming and J lost 5 bases, with 15 bases between them. The CDR3 loop spans 13 amino acids. Germline CDR1 is SGDLS and CDR2 is YYNGEE. The CDR3 loop reads CASNQGGGHEQYF. CDR3 in DNA: TGTGCCAGCAACCAGGGGGGGGGCCACGAGCAGTACTTC.

The J gene is TRBJ2-2, the V gene TRBV15; possibly TRBD1 for D (6 bases). CDR1 LNHNV and CDR2 YYDKDF come from the germline V gene (reference sequence). Trimming removed 0 bases at V and 3 bases at J, with 11 bases between. This CDR3 region has 16 residues. The DNA for the CDR3 is TGTGCCACCAGCAGAGACGACAGGATATACACCGGGGAGCTGTTTTTT. It is translated as CATSRDDRIYTGELFF.

The chain links TRBV6-5 to TRBJ2-7; D possibly corresponds to TRBD1 (5 bases). V lost 6 bases to trimming and J lost 2 bases, with 14 bases between them. The germline V gene encodes CDR1 MNHEY and CDR2 SVGAGI. CDR3 length: 14 amino acids. The CDR3 DNA sequence: TGTGCCAGCAGCCCACAGTGGGGCCCCTACGAGCAGTACTTC. This encodes CASSPQWGPYEQYF.

This chain uses TRBV6-5 with TRBJ2-6, with 7 bases fitting TRBD1. In germline, CDR1 is MNHEY, CDR2 SVGAGI. CDR3 length: 15 amino acids. Germline trimming cut 2 bases from V and 3 bases from J; bases unmatched to any gene: 1. The CDR3 protein is CASSYRGHGANVLTF. In nucleotides, the CDR3 is TGTGCCAGCAGTTACAGGGGGCATGGGGCCAACGTCCTGACTTTC.

The chain couples TRBV29-1 to TRBJ2-7; 13 bases map to TRBD2. V gave up 1 base and J gave up 2 bases; unmatched junction bases: 11. CDR1 and CDR2 (germline): SQVTM, ANQGSEA. CDR3 length: 18 amino acids. The CDR3 spells CSVEGGGLAGLGPYEQYF. The CDR3 nucleotides are TGCAGCGTTGAAGGGGGGGGACTAGCGGGATTGGGACCCTACGAGCAGTACTTC.

The chain carries TRBV5-1 and TRBJ2-2; the D is unclear. Germline V lookup: CDR1 SGHRS, CDR2 YFSETQ. V was shortened by 2 bases and J by 0 bases, with 5 bases between the two germline ends. This CDR3 region has 14 residues. The DNA of the CDR3 is TGCGCCAGCAGCTTCCAGTCGAACACCGGGGAGCTGTTTTTT. Its protein product is CASSFQSNTGELFF.

This chain joins TRBV27 and TRBJ1-1; weak D call: TRBD1 (5 bases). This CDR3 has 15 amino acids. The V and J ends lost 1 base and 0 bases respectively, with 9 bases between them. Germline V lookup: CDR1 MNHEY, CDR2 SMNVEV (reference sequence). As DNA, the CDR3 is TGTGCCAGCAGTTTATGGGGGGGATTGAACACTGAAGCTTTCTTT. Its translation is CASSLWGGLNTEAFF.

The chain combines TRBV4-1 with TRBJ1-1; D unresolved. The CDR3 covers 14 residues. Germline V gene data show CDR1 as MGHRA and CDR2 as YSYEKL. V was shortened by 1 base and J by 0 bases, with 6 bases between the two germline ends. Written as DNA, the CDR3 is TGCGCCAGCAGCCAAGGGCCAGTGAACACTGAAGCTTTCTTT. Translated: CASSQGPVNTEAFF.

The gene calls are TRBV27 and TRBJ2-4, with 14 bases matching TRBD2. CDR3 size: 20 residues. Unmatched junction bases numbered 13, after V lost 5 bases and J lost 1 base. Germline lookup yields CDR1 MNHEY and CDR2 SMNVEV (reference sequence). The CDR3, as DNA: TGTGCCAGCAGTCCGTACCCGACTAGCGGGAGGGCCGGGGCCAAAAACATTCAGTACTTC. It specifies CASSPYPTSGRAGAKNIQYF.

The rearrangement links TRBV2 to TRBJ1-5, with TRBD1 matching 7 bases. Germline V gives CDR1 SNHLY, CDR2 FYNNEI. The CDR3 loop spans 15 amino acids. V dropped 6 bases and J dropped 0; count of bases not matched to a gene: 5. CDR3 coding DNA: TGTGCCAGCAGGGGGACAGAACCTAGCAATCAGCCCCAGCATTTT. Protein product: CASRGTEPSNQPQHF.

The chain recombines TRBV4-2 with TRBJ2-3; TRBD2 matches at 8 bases. CDR1 is LGHNA and CDR2 is YNFKEQ in the germline V gene. V was clipped by 0 bases and J by 6 bases; unmatched bases: 14. This CDR3 region has 18 residues. The CDR3 nucleotides read TGTGCCAGCAGCCAAGATGGCCCGGGCGGGGGGCCGTCGGATACGCAGTATTTT. Its translation: CASSQDGPGGGPSDTQYF.

The V and J genes are TRBV7-9 and TRBJ1-5; D perhaps matches TRBD1 (6 bases). The V end lost 4 bases, the J end lost 5 bases, and 15 bases lay between the germline ends. This CDR3 contains 15 residues. In germline, CDR1 is SEHNR, CDR2 FQNEAQ (reference sequence). As DNA, the CDR3 is TGTGCCAGCAGCTCTACGCGGGCAGGGGATCAGCCCCAGCATTTT. Protein sequence: CASSSTRAGDQPQHF.